The rows below give T cell receptor beta chains drawn from one sample of a study of cytomegalovirus exposure and HLA in healthy donors. Profiled with immunoSEQ multiplex PCR; TCRdb holds only in-frame clones, not every one. The sample has about 150,000 clones, 70% to 90% seen once. The sample was PBMCs. The receptors were sampled from a woman in her thirties or forties in good health and CMV-seropositive. Each CDR3 is given with its conserved first and last residue. A D gene is named only where the DNA matches it firmly. The size of a clone is reported for some rows only, either as once, few or many, or as a class for expanded clones.

v_call: TRBV5-1; j_call: TRBJ2-2; clone_size: once; d_call: .; cdr3_nt: TGCGCCAGCAGCTTGTGGCAGGCTACGGGAACCGGGGAGCTGTTTTTT; cdr3_aa: CASSLWQATGTGELFF
v_call: TRBV12-5; j_call: TRBJ2-3; clone_size: .; d_call: .; cdr3_nt: TGTGCTAGTGGTTTCGGCGGACAGCTGAACACAGATACGCAGTATTTT; cdr3_aa: CASGFGGQLNTDTQYF
v_call: TRBV10-3; j_call: TRBJ2-7; clone_size: .; d_call: TRBD2; cdr3_nt: TGTGCCATCAGTGAGTCGGAACTAGCGGGAGGGCCGGGGTACGAGCAGTACTTC; cdr3_aa: CAISESELAGGPGYEQYF
v_call: TRBV4-1; j_call: TRBJ2-1; clone_size: .; d_call: TRBD2; cdr3_nt: TGCGCCAGCAGCCAAGATGGAACTAGCGGGAGGCCTGGTGAGCAGTTCTTC; cdr3_aa: CASSQDGTSGRPGEQFF
v_call: TRBV18; j_call: TRBJ1-1; clone_size: .; d_call: .; cdr3_nt: TGTGCCAGCTCAGCAGCGAGGTCGGGGAACACTGAAGCTTTCTTT; cdr3_aa: CASSAARSGNTEAFF
v_call: TRBV19; j_call: TRBJ1-5; clone_size: many; d_call: TRBD1; cdr3_nt: TGTGCCAGTAGTATAGGTACAGGGGGCAGCCAGCCCCAGCATTTT; cdr3_aa: CASSIGTGGSQPQHF
v_call: TRBV2; j_call: TRBJ2-7; clone_size: .; d_call: TRBD1; cdr3_nt: TGTGCCAGCAGTGTGGGACAGGACTCAAGGGGCTCCTACGAGCAGTACTTC; cdr3_aa: CASSVGQDSRGSYEQYF
v_call: TRBV19; j_call: TRBJ1-5; clone_size: .; d_call: TRBD1; cdr3_nt: TGTGCCAGTAGTGACGACAGGGGGGATCAGCCCCAGCATTTT; cdr3_aa: CASSDDRGDQPQHF
v_call: TRBV5-1; j_call: TRBJ2-5; clone_size: .; d_call: .; cdr3_nt: TGCGCCAGCAGCCTCGGCCCAGGAACGCAAGAGACCCAGTACTTC; cdr3_aa: CASSLGPGTQETQYF
v_call: TRBV2; j_call: TRBJ2-4; clone_size: .; d_call: TRBD1; cdr3_nt: TGTGCCAGCAGTGTTACGACAGGGAGAGCCAAAAACATTCAGTACTTC; cdr3_aa: CASSVTTGRAKNIQYF
v_call: TRBV5-1; j_call: TRBJ1-6; clone_size: .; d_call: TRBD1; cdr3_nt: TGCGCCAGCAGCGGGGACAGGGCCGACTCACCCCTCCACTTT; cdr3_aa: CASSGDRADSPLHF
v_call: TRBV19; j_call: TRBJ1-3; clone_size: .; d_call: .; cdr3_nt: TGTGCCAGCCAGACAGGAAGCTCTGGAAACACCATATATTTT; cdr3_aa: CASQTGSSGNTIYF
v_call: TRBV10-3; j_call: TRBJ2-7; clone_size: .; d_call: TRBD1; cdr3_nt: TGTGCCATCAGTGAGCCGGGACAGGGGTCCTACGAGCAGTACTTC; cdr3_aa: CAISEPGQGSYEQYF
v_call: TRBV6-1; j_call: TRBJ1-4; clone_size: .; d_call: TRBD1; cdr3_nt: TGTGCCAGCAGTGAAATACTGTTAAGGACAGGTTCTAATGAAAAACTGTTTTTT; cdr3_aa: CASSEILLRTGSNEKLFF
v_call: TRBV9; j_call: TRBJ2-1; clone_size: few; d_call: TRBD2; cdr3_nt: TGTGCCAGCAGCGTAAACCTACTTAGCGGGACTTACAATGAGCAGTTCTTC; cdr3_aa: CASSVNLLSGTYNEQFF
v_call: TRBV15; j_call: TRBJ2-7; clone_size: once; d_call: TRBD2; cdr3_nt: TGTGCCACCAGCATCAAGAGGACTAGCGGGAGGGCCTACGAGCAGTACTTC; cdr3_aa: CATSIKRTSGRAYEQYF
v_call: TRBV27; j_call: TRBJ1-4; clone_size: .; d_call: .; cdr3_nt: TGTGCCAGCAGTTTATTCCGGGGTGAAAAACTGTTTTTT; cdr3_aa: CASSLFRGEKLFF
v_call: TRBV10-3; j_call: TRBJ2-2; clone_size: .; d_call: .; cdr3_nt: TGTGCCATCAGTGAGGCGACAGGAGCCACCGGGGAGCTGTTTTTT; cdr3_aa: CAISEATGATGELFF
v_call: TRBV7-8; j_call: TRBJ2-3; clone_size: .; d_call: .; cdr3_nt: TGTGCCAGCAGCTTAGCGGTTACAGTGCAGTGTTTT; cdr3_aa: CASSLAVTVQCF
v_call: TRBV27; j_call: TRBJ2-3; clone_size: .; d_call: .; cdr3_nt: TGTGCCAGCAGTTTCTCTCAGGCGGGTGTGGGAGATACGCAGTATTTT; cdr3_aa: CASSFSQAGVGDTQYF
v_call: TRBV6-5; j_call: TRBJ2-2; clone_size: .; d_call: TRBD2; cdr3_nt: TGTGCCAGCAGTTCACTAGCGGGAGGGACCACCGGGGAGCTGTTTTTT; cdr3_aa: CASSSLAGGTTGELFF
v_call: TRBV7-2; j_call: TRBJ1-1; clone_size: once; d_call: .; cdr3_nt: TGTGCCAGCAGCTTAGATATGAACACTGAAGCTTTCTTT; cdr3_aa: CASSLDMNTEAFF
v_call: TRBV5-1; j_call: TRBJ2-7; clone_size: .; d_call: .; cdr3_nt: TGCGCCAGCAGCTTGGAGGACTGGAGCTCCTACGAGCAGTACTTC; cdr3_aa: CASSLEDWSSYEQYF
v_call: TRBV4-1; j_call: TRBJ2-3; clone_size: few; d_call: TRBD2; cdr3_nt: TGCGCCAGCAGCCAAGGGCTAGCGGGGATCACAGATACGCAGTATTTT; cdr3_aa: CASSQGLAGITDTQYF
v_call: TRBV7-9; j_call: TRBJ1-3; clone_size: .; d_call: .; cdr3_nt: TGTGCCAGCAGCCAACAGGGCTCTGGAAACACCATATATTTT; cdr3_aa: CASSQQGSGNTIYF
v_call: TRBV7-9; j_call: TRBJ2-5; clone_size: .; d_call: .; cdr3_nt: TGTGCCAGCAGCTTATTCGGCGGAGTGGAGACCCAGTACTTC; cdr3_aa: CASSLFGGVETQYF
v_call: TRBV28; j_call: TRBJ2-7; clone_size: .; d_call: .; cdr3_nt: TGTGCCAGCAGTTTCCGGGGGACCTTATACGAGCAGTACTTC; cdr3_aa: CASSFRGTLYEQYF
v_call: TRBV5-1; j_call: TRBJ2-1; clone_size: few; d_call: .; cdr3_nt: TGCGCCAGCAGCGAGGGACTTTCCTACAATGAGCAGTTCTTC; cdr3_aa: CASSEGLSYNEQFF
v_call: TRBV10-2; j_call: TRBJ2-3; clone_size: .; d_call: TRBD2; cdr3_nt: TGCGCCAGCCGTGGTTCCTCTAGCGGGAGGGCGGTCAGAGCAGATACGCAGTATTTT; cdr3_aa: CASRGSSSGRAVRADTQYF
v_call: TRBV10-2; j_call: TRBJ2-7; clone_size: .; d_call: TRBD1; cdr3_nt: TGCGCCAGCAGTGAGAACAGACAGGGTGAGCAGTACTTC; cdr3_aa: CASSENRQGEQYF
v_call: TRBV25-1; j_call: TRBJ2-1; clone_size: .; d_call: TRBD2; cdr3_nt: TGTGCCAGCAGTCTAAGAGGGCGGGAGGGTAACAATGAGCAGTTCTTC; cdr3_aa: CASSLRGREGNNEQFF
v_call: TRBV29-1; j_call: TRBJ1-2; clone_size: .; d_call: TRBD1; cdr3_nt: TGCAGCGTATCCGGGACAGGGGGCGTTGGCTACACCTTC; cdr3_aa: CSVSGTGGVGYTF
v_call: TRBV19; j_call: TRBJ1-5; clone_size: .; d_call: .; cdr3_nt: TGTGCCAGTAGTATCCTTGGACAGCCTAGAGGGGGAGGCAATCAGCCCCAGCATTTT; cdr3_aa: CASSILGQPRGGGNQPQHF
v_call: TRBV5-4; j_call: TRBJ2-7; clone_size: .; d_call: TRBD2; cdr3_nt: TGTGCCAGCAGCCGCCAGCGGGACTCCTACGAGCAGTACTTC; cdr3_aa: CASSRQRDSYEQYF
v_call: TRBV7-6; j_call: TRBJ1-3; clone_size: .; d_call: .; cdr3_nt: TGTGCCAGCAGCTTACAGGGGCAGGGATCTGGAAGCACCATATATTTT; cdr3_aa: CASSLQGQGSGSTIYF
v_call: TRBV5-5; j_call: TRBJ2-7; clone_size: .; d_call: TRBD2; cdr3_nt: TGTGCCAGCAGCTTGTCGTTAGCGGGAGGGTCGTACGAGCAGTACTTC; cdr3_aa: CASSLSLAGGSYEQYF
v_call: TRBV19; j_call: TRBJ2-5; clone_size: few; d_call: TRBD2; cdr3_nt: TGTGCCAGTAGTCAACTAGCGGGAGGGCCAGGGGAGACCCAGTACTTC; cdr3_aa: CASSQLAGGPGETQYF
v_call: TRBV2; j_call: TRBJ1-5; clone_size: .; d_call: .; cdr3_nt: TGTGCCAGCGTTTTGGATTCGGGTCAGCCCCAGCATTTT; cdr3_aa: CASVLDSGQPQHF
v_call: TRBV27; j_call: TRBJ2-2; clone_size: .; d_call: TRBD1; cdr3_nt: TGTGCCAGCAGTTCCGGGACAGATTACACCGGGGAGCTGTTTTTT; cdr3_aa: CASSSGTDYTGELFF
v_call: TRBV7-9; j_call: TRBJ2-2; clone_size: .; d_call: .; cdr3_nt: TGTGCCAGCAGCTCGATCAGGGGCTCGTTGATGGTCGGGGAGCTGTTTTTT; cdr3_aa: CASSSIRGSLMVGELFF
v_call: TRBV15; j_call: TRBJ1-1; clone_size: .; d_call: .; cdr3_nt: TGTGCCACCAGCAGAGATGGCAGAGGGATGAACACTGAAGCTTTCTTT; cdr3_aa: CATSRDGRGMNTEAFF
v_call: TRBV29-1; j_call: TRBJ2-5; clone_size: .; d_call: TRBD1; cdr3_nt: TGCAGCGTTCTTCGGGACAGGGAAAAAGAGACCCAGTACTTC; cdr3_aa: CSVLRDREKETQYF
v_call: TRBV5-1; j_call: TRBJ1-3; clone_size: few; d_call: .; cdr3_nt: TGCGCCAGCAGCACCAGTAACTCTGGAAACACCATATATTTT; cdr3_aa: CASSTSNSGNTIYF
v_call: TRBV30; j_call: TRBJ2-3; clone_size: .; d_call: .; cdr3_nt: TGTGCCTGGAGTGTAATGGCGGGCCAAGATACGCAGTATTTT; cdr3_aa: CAWSVMAGQDTQYF
v_call: TRBV6-5; j_call: TRBJ2-6; clone_size: .; d_call: .; cdr3_nt: TGTGCCAGCAGTTACGTGAGATCTGGGGCCAACGTCCTGACTTTC; cdr3_aa: CASSYVRSGANVLTF
v_call: TRBV6-5; j_call: TRBJ1-1; clone_size: few; d_call: TRBD1; cdr3_nt: TGTGCCAGCAGTTACTCACAGGGGGGATACACTGAAGCTTTCTTT; cdr3_aa: CASSYSQGGYTEAFF
v_call: TRBV30; j_call: TRBJ1-5; clone_size: .; d_call: .; cdr3_nt: TGTGCCTGGAGTAGGACACTTTATCAGCCCCAGCATTTT; cdr3_aa: CAWSRTLYQPQHF
v_call: TRBV27; j_call: TRBJ2-1; clone_size: .; d_call: TRBD2; cdr3_nt: TGTGCCAGCAGTGACCGGGACTACGCTGGCAATGAGCAGTTCTTC; cdr3_aa: CASSDRDYAGNEQFF
v_call: TRBV11-3; j_call: TRBJ2-5; clone_size: .; d_call: .; cdr3_nt: TGTGCCAGCAGCTTAGATTCAGCACGGTCCGGGGAGACCCAGTACTTC; cdr3_aa: CASSLDSARSGETQYF
v_call: TRBV4-2; j_call: TRBJ2-1; clone_size: .; d_call: TRBD2; cdr3_nt: TGTGCCAGCAGCAATAGCGGGGCCTACAATGAGCAGTTCTTC; cdr3_aa: CASSNSGAYNEQFF
v_call: TRBV2; j_call: TRBJ1-5; clone_size: .; d_call: .; cdr3_nt: TGTGCCAGCAACCCGACAGGTCTCGGAAATCAGCCCCAGCATTTT; cdr3_aa: CASNPTGLGNQPQHF
v_call: TRBV7-9; j_call: TRBJ2-6; clone_size: .; d_call: TRBD2; cdr3_nt: TGTGCCAGCAGTAGCGGGACTGGCGGGTCTGGGGCCAACGTCCTGACTTTC; cdr3_aa: CASSSGTGGSGANVLTF
v_call: TRBV5-6; j_call: TRBJ2-4; clone_size: few; d_call: .; cdr3_nt: TGTGCCAGCAGCTTGAACGGACTAGCCAAAAACATTCAGTACTTC; cdr3_aa: CASSLNGLAKNIQYF
v_call: TRBV6-4; j_call: TRBJ2-1; clone_size: few; d_call: TRBD2; cdr3_nt: TGTGCCAGCAGTGCTCTAAGCGGGAAGGTCAATGAGCAGTTCTTC; cdr3_aa: CASSALSGKVNEQFF